These 26 T cell receptor beta chains share one sample of origin, sequenced in a study of blood T cell repertoires in COVID-19. Assay used: immunoSEQ multiplex PCR; TCRdb lists only in-frame clones, some missing. The sample shows fewer than 350,000 clones, roughly 85% of them seen only once. Sequencing was performed on PBMCs or T cells enriched from blood (not recorded which). These receptors were collected from a woman in her thirties or forties with acute COVID-19.

The rearrangement joins TRBV6-2 or TRBV6-3 to TRBJ2-7, with 10 bases matching TRBD2. The CDR3 has 14 residues. V lost 2 bases, J lost 6 bases, and 4 bases stayed unmatched. CDR1 is MNHEY, CDR2 SVGEGT, per germline. This CDR3 reads CASSYASGSSEQYF. The CDR3 coding sequence is TGTGCCAGCAGTTACGCTAGCGGGAGTAGCGAGCAGTACTTC.

The chain recombines TRBV6-1 with TRBJ1-6, with D tentatively TRBD1 (5 bases). V shed 0 bases and J shed 1 base, with 10 bases lying between them. CDR1 and CDR2 from the germline V gene are MNHNS and SASEGT. This CDR3 has 17 amino acids. CDR3 residues: CASSEAPGRSYNSPLHF. The CDR3 DNA reads TGTGCCAGCAGTGAAGCACCAGGGAGGTCCTATAATTCACCCCTCCACTTT.

This chain uses TRBV7-3 with TRBJ2-1; 13 bases fit TRBD2. This CDR3 contains 16 residues. Germline-derived CDR1 and CDR2 are SGHTA and FQGTGA. Germline trimming cut 5 bases from V and 6 bases from J; bases unmatched to any gene: 7. In nucleotides, the CDR3 is TGTGCCAGCAGCCCGAATCGACTAGCGGGGGGCAATGAGCAGTTCTTC. Its translation: CASSPNRLAGGNEQFF.

The V gene is TRBV2, the J gene TRBJ2-1, with 8 bases aligning to TRBD2. The J segment lost 5 bases and the V segment lost 6 bases, leaving 9 bases of the junction unmatched. The germline V gene has CDR1 SNHLY and CDR2 FYNNEI. CDR3 length: 15 amino acids. The CDR3 nucleotides are TGTGCCAGCAGGCCCGTTACTAGCGGAAACAATGAGCAGTTCTTC. Translating gives CASRPVTSGNNEQFF.

Concerning this clone itself: This sequence may be a read error, since a much larger clone differs from it by one base. This chain uses TRBV7-2 with TRBJ2-7, with 11 bases that match TRBD1. Germline CDR1 SGHTA, CDR2 FQGNSA. With 6 bases clipped from V and 3 bases from J, the junction kept 1 base outside the gene matches. CDR3 length: 13 amino acids. The CDR3 DNA reads as TGTGCCAGCAGTGGGACAGGGGGCTACGAGCAGTACTTC. It codes for CASSGTGGYEQYF.

The V call is TRBV7-9, the J call TRBJ2-3; 11 bases are shared with TRBD1. Germline CDR1 and CDR2: SEHNR and FQNEAQ (reference sequence). CDR3 length: 15 amino acids. Trimming at V came to 6 bases and at J to 1 base, leaving 3 bases not matched to a gene. CDR3 sequence (DNA): TGTGCCAGCAGGGACAGGGGGCCCCGCACAGATACGCAGTATTTT. Translating it yields CASRDRGPRTDTQYF. The full variable domain, completed using reference TRBV7-9 and TRBJ2-3, is DTGVSQNPRHKITKRGQNVTFRCDPISEHNRLYWYRQTLGQGPEFLTYFQNEAQLEKSRLLSDRFSAERPKGSFSTLEIQRTEQGDSAMYLCASRDRGPRTDTQYFGPGTRLTVL.

The V gene is TRBV13, the J gene TRBJ1-6; 8 bases match TRBD1. V trimming: 4 bases; J trimming: 3 bases; junction bases outside the gene matches: 11. Germline V gene lookup returns CDR1 PRHDT and CDR2 FYEKMQ (reference sequence). The CDR3 covers 18 residues. CDR3 region: CASSSNTGGNLYNSPLHF. The CDR3 nucleotides read TGTGCCAGCAGCTCGAATACAGGGGGTAACCTCTATAATTCACCCCTCCACTTT.

The V and J genes are TRBV5-5 and TRBJ1-6; D unresolved. The V end lost 2 bases, the J end lost 4 bases, and 7 bases lay between the germline ends. The CDR3 contains 14 residues. CDR1 and CDR2 (germline): SGHKS, YYEKEE (reference sequence). CDR3 residues: CASSLARYNSPLHF. DNA of the CDR3: TGTGCCAGCAGCTTAGCTCGGTATAATTCACCCCTCCACTTT.

The chain joins TRBV9 to TRBJ2-7; 10 nucleotides line up with TRBD1. Germline V lookup: CDR1 SGDLS, CDR2 YYNGEE. There are 16 residues in the CDR3. J was trimmed by 6 bases and V by 0 bases; bases with no gene match: 9. As DNA, the CDR3 is TGTGCCAGCAGCGTAGACCCGGGACAGGGGACCTGCGAGCAGTACTTC. This encodes CASSVDPGQGTCEQYF.

V gene TRBV18 combines with J gene TRBJ1-2; the match to TRBD1 covers 9 bases. V shed 1 base, J shed 8 bases, and the junction held 14 bases outside the gene matches. The germline V gene has CDR1 KGHSH and CDR2 LQKENI. The CDR3 covers 17 residues. CDR3 protein: CASSPLTRDRVSRGYTF. The CDR3 nucleotides read TGTGCCAGCTCACCACTAACTCGGGACAGGGTTTCTCGGGGCTACACCTTC.

The chain has TRBV28 and TRBJ1-4, with 10 bases aligning to TRBD1. With 5 bases clipped from V and 11 bases from J, the junction kept 8 bases outside the gene matches. CDR3 size: 14 residues. CDR1 and CDR2 (germline): MDHEN, SYDVKM. CDR3 DNA sequence: TGTGCCAGCAGTATCCGTCGGACAGGGGGGAAACTGTTTTTT. Its translation is CASSIRRTGGKLFF.

The chain couples TRBV18 to TRBJ2-3; 11 nucleotides match TRBD2. With 0 bases clipped from V and 4 bases from J, the junction kept 15 bases outside the gene matches. The CDR3 spans 20 residues. Per germline, CDR1 KGHSH and CDR2 LQKENI. The CDR3 region is CASSPPGVLAGGRRADTQYF. For the CDR3, the DNA is TGTGCCAGCTCACCACCGGGGGTCCTAGCGGGAGGCCGTCGTGCAGATACGCAGTATTTT.

The J gene is TRBJ2-1, the V gene TRBV15; the D gene is possibly TRBD1 (5 bases). Trimming left V 0 bases short and J 0 bases short, with 6 bases between. CDR1 and CDR2 (germline): LNHNV, YYDKDF (reference sequence). The CDR3 has 15 amino acids. The CDR3 sequence is CATSRDDSSYNEQFF. Here the CDR3 DNA reads TGTGCCACCAGCAGAGATGACAGCTCCTACAATGAGCAGTTCTTC.

The chain has TRBV18 and TRBJ2-7, with 16 bases lining up with TRBD2. In germline, CDR1 is KGHSH, CDR2 LQKENI. The CDR3 runs to 22 residues. J gave up 2 bases and V 3 bases, and 19 bases lay outside the gene matches. CDR3 amino acids: CASSPGQGFDGTSGRATYEQYF. Written as DNA, the CDR3 is TGTGCCAGCTCACCGGGACAGGGTTTCGACGGGACTAGCGGGAGGGCAACCTACGAGCAGTACTTC.

This clone was observed a handful of times. The rearrangement links TRBV5-4 to TRBJ1-2; 7 nucleotides agree with TRBD1. The germline CDR1 and CDR2 sequences are SGHNT and YYREEE (reference sequence). With 4 bases clipped from V and 0 bases from J, the junction kept 9 bases outside the gene matches. The CDR3 contains 16 residues. The CDR3 bases are TGTGCCAGCAGCGCCTGGACAGGCGCCGCTAACTATGGCTACACCTTC. It encodes CASSAWTGAANYGYTF.

This rearrangement joins TRBV5-1 to TRBJ2-7, with TRBD2 matching 10 bases. Germline V lookup: CDR1 SGHRS, CDR2 YFSETQ. The V gene end was trimmed by 2 bases and the J gene end by 5 bases; junction bases not matched to a gene: 7. CDR3 length: 15 amino acids. For the CDR3, the DNA is TGCGCCAGCAGCTTAACTAGCGGGGTTATCAACGAGCAGTACTTC. Translating it yields CASSLTSGVINEQYF.

V gene TRBV7-2 combines with J gene TRBJ2-5, with 9 bases lining up with TRBD1. Germline CDR1 is SGHTA and CDR2 is FQGNSA. CDR3 length: 16 amino acids. Trimming removed 2 bases from V and 0 bases from J; junction bases left unmatched: 4. This CDR3 reads CASSLPTGGNQETQYF. The CDR3 DNA is TGTGCCAGCAGCTTACCGACAGGGGGGAACCAAGAGACCCAGTACTTC. Looking up the rest from reference TRBV7-2 and TRBJ2-5 gives the full variable domain: GAGVSQSPSNKVTEKGKDVELRCDPISGHTALYWYRQSLGQGLEFLIYFQGNSAPDKSGLPSDRFSAERTGGSVSTLTIQRTQQEDSAVYLCASSLPTGGNQETQYFGPGTRLLVL.

The chain employs TRBV27 and TRBJ2-5; 11 bases line up with TRBD2. The V gene's germline CDR1 is MNHEY and CDR2 SMNVEV (reference sequence). The length of the CDR3 is 15 residues. V gave up 4 bases and J gave up 7 bases; unmatched junction bases: 8. The CDR3 sequence is CASSSRAGTSGTQYF. The CDR3 coding sequence is TGTGCCAGCAGTTCCCGTGCCGGGACTAGCGGGACCCAGTACTTC.

The count of this clone is one. The chain's CDR3 is CASSPLTGRHGELFF. The CDR3 region has the DNA TGTGCCAGCAGTCCTTTGACAGGGCGTCACGGGGAGCTGTTTTTT. The chain is built from TRBV27 and TRBJ2-2, with 7 bases aligning to TRBD1. From germline, CDR1 is MNHEY and CDR2 SMNVEV (reference sequence). J gave up 7 bases and V 5 bases, and 10 bases lay outside the gene matches. The CDR3 is 15 residues long.

This clone was found once. The chain carries TRBV7-9 and TRBJ1-2; TRBD1 matches 7 bases. The V gene's germline CDR1 is SEHNR and CDR2 FQNEAQ (reference sequence). There are 14 residues in the CDR3. Trimming at V came to 6 bases and at J to 0 bases, leaving 4 bases not matched to a gene. The CDR3 DNA is TGTGCCAGCAGTTCGACAGGGCCTAACTATGGCTACACCTTC. Its translation: CASSSTGPNYGYTF.

The chain uses TRBV4-2 and TRBJ2-5; 7 bases align to TRBD1. V shed 1 base and J 0 bases; nucleotides not matched to a gene: 8. Germline V gene lookup returns CDR1 LGHNA and CDR2 YNFKEQ. This CDR3 is 17 amino acids long. CDR3 in amino acids: CASSQGGSGQHQETQYF. The CDR3 region has the DNA TGTGCCAGCAGCCAAGGGGGATCGGGACAGCACCAAGAGACCCAGTACTTC.

V is TRBV9 and J is TRBJ1-3; D not certain. V lost 4 bases and J 3 bases, leaving 17 bases between the germline ends. CDR3 length: 16 residues. CDR1 SGDLS and CDR2 YYNGEE come from the germline V gene. CDR3 DNA sequence: TGTGCCAGCAGCCCTTCCGACCCGGGGAGTGGAAACACCATATATTTT. Amino acid sequence: CASSPSDPGSGNTIYF.

The chain couples TRBV7-2 to TRBJ2-1; 16 bases map to TRBD2. The J segment lost 8 bases and the V segment lost 3 bases, leaving 7 bases of the junction unmatched. Per germline, CDR1 SGHTA and CDR2 FQGNSA. The CDR3 is made up of 17 amino acids. Written as DNA, the CDR3 is TGTGCCAGCAGCTTTATCACCGGGACTAGCGGGAGGGATGAGCAGTTCTTC. This encodes CASSFITGTSGRDEQFF.

This clone came up a few times. Additional DNA sequences in this sample encode the identical CDR3. The V and J genes are TRBV28 and TRBJ2-5; D is ambiguous. Trimming cost V 7 bases and J 3 bases, with 6 bases left between them. Germline V CDR1 and CDR2: MDHEN, SYDVKM. The CDR3 has 11 residues. The CDR3 nucleotides are TGTGCCAGCACCCGGGAAGAGACCCAGTACTTC. Translated: CASTREETQYF.

This chain uses TRBV6-5 with TRBJ2-5; perhaps TRBD2 as D (6 bases). Germline V gives CDR1 MNHEY, CDR2 SVGAGI. The CDR3 has 13 residues. The ends were cut back, 2 bases at V and 2 bases at J, with 6 bases in the middle. CDR3 nucleotides: TGTGCCAGCAGTTACGCGGGACAAGAGACCCAGTACTTC. This codes for CASSYAGQETQYF.

This chain connects TRBV30 to TRBJ1-2; D might be TRBD1 (5 bases). The V end was cut by 0 bases, the J end by 4 bases, with 9 bases between. CDR1 GTSNPN and CDR2 SVGIG come from the germline V gene (reference sequence). The CDR3 totals 13 residues. DNA of the CDR3: TGTGCCTGGAGTGTTCGCCAGGGCTATGGCTACACCTTC. Its protein product is CAWSVRQGYGYTF. The variable domain in full, with the rest retrieved from reference TRBV30 and TRBJ1-2, is SQTIHQWPATLVQPVGSPLSLECTVEGTSNPNLYWYRQAAGRGLQLLFYSVGIGQISSEVPQNLSASRPQDRQFILSSKKLLLSDSGFYLCAWSVRQGYGYTFGSGTRLTVV.